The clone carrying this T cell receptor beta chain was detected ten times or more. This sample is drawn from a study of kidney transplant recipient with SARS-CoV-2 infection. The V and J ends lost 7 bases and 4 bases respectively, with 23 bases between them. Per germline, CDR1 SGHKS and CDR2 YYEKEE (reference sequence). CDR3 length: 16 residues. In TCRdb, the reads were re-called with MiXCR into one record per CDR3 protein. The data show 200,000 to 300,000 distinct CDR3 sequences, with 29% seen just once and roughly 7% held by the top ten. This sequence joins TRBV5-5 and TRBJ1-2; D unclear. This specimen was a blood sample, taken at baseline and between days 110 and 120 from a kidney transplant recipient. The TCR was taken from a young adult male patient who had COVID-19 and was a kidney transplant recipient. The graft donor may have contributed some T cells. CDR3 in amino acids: CASVVDVSRKTYGYTF. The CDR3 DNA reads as TGTGCCAGCGTAGTAGATGTCTCGCGAAAGACCTATGGCTACACCTTC.